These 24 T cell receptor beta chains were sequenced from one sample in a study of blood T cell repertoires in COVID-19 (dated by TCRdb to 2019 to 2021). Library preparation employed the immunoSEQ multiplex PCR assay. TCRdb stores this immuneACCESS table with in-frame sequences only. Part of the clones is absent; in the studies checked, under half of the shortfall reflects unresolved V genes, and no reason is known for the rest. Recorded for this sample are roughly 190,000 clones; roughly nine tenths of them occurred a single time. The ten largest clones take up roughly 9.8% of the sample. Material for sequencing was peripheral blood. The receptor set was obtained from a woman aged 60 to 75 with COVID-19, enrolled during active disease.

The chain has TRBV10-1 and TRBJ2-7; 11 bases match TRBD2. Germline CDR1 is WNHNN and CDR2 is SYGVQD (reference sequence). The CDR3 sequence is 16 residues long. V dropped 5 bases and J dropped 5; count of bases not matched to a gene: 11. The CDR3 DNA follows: TGCGCCAGCAGTCACCTACGACTAGCGGGATGGCACGAGCAGTACTTC. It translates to CASSHLRLAGWHEQYF.

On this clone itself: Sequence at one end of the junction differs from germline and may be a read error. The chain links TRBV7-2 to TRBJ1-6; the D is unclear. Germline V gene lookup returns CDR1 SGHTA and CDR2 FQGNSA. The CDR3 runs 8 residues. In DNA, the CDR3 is TGTGCCAGCCCGGCCGGAGACTTT. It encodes CASPAGDF.

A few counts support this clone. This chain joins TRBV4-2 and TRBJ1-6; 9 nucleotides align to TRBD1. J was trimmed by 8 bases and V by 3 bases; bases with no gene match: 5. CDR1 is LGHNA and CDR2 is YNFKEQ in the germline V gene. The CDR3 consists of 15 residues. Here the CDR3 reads CASSQGTGNDSPLHF. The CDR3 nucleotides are TGTGCCAGCAGCCAGGGGACAGGGAACGATTCACCCCTCCACTTT.

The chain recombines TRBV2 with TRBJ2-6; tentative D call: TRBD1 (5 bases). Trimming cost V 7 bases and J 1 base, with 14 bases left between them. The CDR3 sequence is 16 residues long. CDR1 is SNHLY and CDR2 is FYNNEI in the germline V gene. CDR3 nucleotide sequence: TGTGCCAGCACTCCACACCGACAGTCTGGGGCCAACGTCCTGACTTTC. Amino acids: CASTPHRQSGANVLTF.

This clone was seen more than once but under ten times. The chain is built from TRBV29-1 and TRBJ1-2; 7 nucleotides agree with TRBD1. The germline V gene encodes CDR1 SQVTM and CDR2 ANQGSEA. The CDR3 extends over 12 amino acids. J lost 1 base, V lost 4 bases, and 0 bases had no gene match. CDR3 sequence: CSVGDSNYGYTF. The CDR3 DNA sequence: TGCAGCGTTGGGGACAGTAACTATGGCTACACCTTC.

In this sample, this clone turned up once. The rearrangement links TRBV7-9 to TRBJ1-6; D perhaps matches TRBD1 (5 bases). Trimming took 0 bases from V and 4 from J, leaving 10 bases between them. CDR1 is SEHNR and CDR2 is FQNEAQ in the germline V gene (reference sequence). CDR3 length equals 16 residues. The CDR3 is CASSLAQGLYNSPLHF. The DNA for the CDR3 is TGTGCCAGCAGCTTAGCGCAGGGTTTATATAATTCACCCCTCCACTTT.

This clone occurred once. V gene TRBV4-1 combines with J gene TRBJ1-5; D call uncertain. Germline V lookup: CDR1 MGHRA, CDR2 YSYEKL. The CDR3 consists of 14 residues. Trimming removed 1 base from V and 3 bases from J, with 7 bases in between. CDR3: CASSQGPFNQPQHF. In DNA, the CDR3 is TGCGCCAGCAGCCAAGGGCCCTTCAATCAGCCCCAGCATTTT.

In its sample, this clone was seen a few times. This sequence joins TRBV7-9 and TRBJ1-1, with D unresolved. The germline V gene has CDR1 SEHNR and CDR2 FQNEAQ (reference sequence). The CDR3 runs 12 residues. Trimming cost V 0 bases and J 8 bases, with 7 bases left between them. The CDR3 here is CASSLAGPEAFF. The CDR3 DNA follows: TGTGCCAGCAGCTTAGCTGGCCCGGAAGCTTTCTTT. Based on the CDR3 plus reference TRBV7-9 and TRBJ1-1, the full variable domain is DTGVSQNPRHKITKRGQNVTFRCDPISEHNRLYWYRQTLGQGPEFLTYFQNEAQLEKSRLLSDRFSAERPKGSFSTLEIQRTEQGDSAMYLCASSLAGPEAFFGQGTRLTVV.

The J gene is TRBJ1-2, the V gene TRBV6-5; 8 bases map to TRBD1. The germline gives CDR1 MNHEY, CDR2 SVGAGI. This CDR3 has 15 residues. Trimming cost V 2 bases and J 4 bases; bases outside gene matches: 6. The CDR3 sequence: CASSYPGTGPYGYTF. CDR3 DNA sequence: TGTGCCAGCAGTTACCCCGGGACAGGCCCCTATGGCTACACCTTC.

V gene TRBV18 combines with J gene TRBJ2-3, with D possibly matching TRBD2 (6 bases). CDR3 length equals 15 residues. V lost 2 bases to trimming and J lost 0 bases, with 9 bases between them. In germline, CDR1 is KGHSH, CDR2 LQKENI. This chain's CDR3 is CASSPVGGSTDTQYF. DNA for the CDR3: TGTGCCAGCTCACCAGTGGGAGGAAGCACAGATACGCAGTATTTT.

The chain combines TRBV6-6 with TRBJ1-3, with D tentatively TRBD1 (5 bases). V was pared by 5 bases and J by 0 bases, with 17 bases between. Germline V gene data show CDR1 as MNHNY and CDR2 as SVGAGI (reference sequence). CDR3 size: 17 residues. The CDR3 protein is CASSPRPTGVSGNTIYF. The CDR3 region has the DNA TGTGCCAGCAGTCCCCGTCCAACAGGCGTCTCTGGAAACACCATATATTTT.

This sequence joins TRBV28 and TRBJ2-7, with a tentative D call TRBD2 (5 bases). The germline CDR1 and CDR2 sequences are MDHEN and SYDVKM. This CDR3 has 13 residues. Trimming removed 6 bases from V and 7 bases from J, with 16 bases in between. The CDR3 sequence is CASSRPPGKEQYF. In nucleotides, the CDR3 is TGTGCCAGCAGCCGACCCCCGGGGAAGGAGCAGTACTTC.

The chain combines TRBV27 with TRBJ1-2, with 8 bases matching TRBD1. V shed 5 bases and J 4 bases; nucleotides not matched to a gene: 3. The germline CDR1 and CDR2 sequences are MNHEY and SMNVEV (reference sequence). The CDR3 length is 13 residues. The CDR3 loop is CASSTGTGYGYTF. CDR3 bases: TGTGCCAGCAGTACCGGGACAGGCTATGGCTACACCTTC.

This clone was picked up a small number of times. The DNA of the CDR3 is TGTGCCAGCAGTTACACGATTACATCCGAGCAGTACTTC. Its protein product is CASSYTITSEQYF. The gene calls are TRBV6-2 or TRBV6-3 and TRBJ2-7; D remains unclear. The CDR3 is made up of 13 amino acids. Between the trimmed V and J ends, which lost 2 bases and 6 bases, there was a span of 11 bases. In germline, CDR1 is MNHEY, CDR2 SVGEGT.

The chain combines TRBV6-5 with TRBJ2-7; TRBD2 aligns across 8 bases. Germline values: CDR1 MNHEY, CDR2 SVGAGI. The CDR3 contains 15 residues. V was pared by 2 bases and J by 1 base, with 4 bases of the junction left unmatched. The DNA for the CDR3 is TGTGCCAGCAGTTACCTGGCGGGAGGTTCCTACGAGCAGTACTTC. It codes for CASSYLAGGSYEQYF.

DNA for the CDR3: TGTGCCAGCAGTTTCAGACCCGGGAACTCCTACGAGCAGTACTTC. As protein: CASSFRPGNSYEQYF. V usage is TRBV27 and J usage is TRBJ2-7, with D tentatively TRBD2 (5 bases). In germline, CDR1 is MNHEY, CDR2 SMNVEV (reference sequence). The length of the CDR3 is 15 residues. V was cut by 3 bases and J by 0 bases, with 12 bases left in between.

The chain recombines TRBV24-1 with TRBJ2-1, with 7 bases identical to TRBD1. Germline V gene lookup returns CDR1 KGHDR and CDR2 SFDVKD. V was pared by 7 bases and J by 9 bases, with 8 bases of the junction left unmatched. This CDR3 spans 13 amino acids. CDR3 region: CATRPGQFAEQFF. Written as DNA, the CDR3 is TGTGCCACCAGGCCGGGACAGTTCGCTGAGCAGTTCTTC.

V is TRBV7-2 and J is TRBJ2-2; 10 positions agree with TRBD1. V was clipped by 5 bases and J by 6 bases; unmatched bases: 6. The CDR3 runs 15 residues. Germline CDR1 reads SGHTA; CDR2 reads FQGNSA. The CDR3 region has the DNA TGTGCCAGCAGCGCGACAGGGGGCCTCGCCGGGGAGCTGTTTTTT. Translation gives CASSATGGLAGELFF.

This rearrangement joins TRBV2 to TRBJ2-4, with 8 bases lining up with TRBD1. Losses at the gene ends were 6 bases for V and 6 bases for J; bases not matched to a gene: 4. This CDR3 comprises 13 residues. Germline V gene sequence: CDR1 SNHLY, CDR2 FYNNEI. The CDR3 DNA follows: TGTGCCAGCAGGGCCGGGACAGGAAACATTCAGTACTTC. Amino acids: CASRAGTGNIQYF.

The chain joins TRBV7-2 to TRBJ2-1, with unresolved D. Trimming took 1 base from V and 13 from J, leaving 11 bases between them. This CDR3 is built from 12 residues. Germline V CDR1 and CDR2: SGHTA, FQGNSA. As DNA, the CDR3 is TGTGCCAGCAGCTTAGACCCCCGGAGTCAGTTCTTC. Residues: CASSLDPRSQFF.

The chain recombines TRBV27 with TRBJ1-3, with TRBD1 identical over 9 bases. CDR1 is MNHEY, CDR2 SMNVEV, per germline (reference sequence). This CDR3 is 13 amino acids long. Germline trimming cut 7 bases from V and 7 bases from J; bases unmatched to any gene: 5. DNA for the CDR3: TGTGCCAGCAAAGGGACAGGGACTAACACCATATATTTT. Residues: CASKGTGTNTIYF.

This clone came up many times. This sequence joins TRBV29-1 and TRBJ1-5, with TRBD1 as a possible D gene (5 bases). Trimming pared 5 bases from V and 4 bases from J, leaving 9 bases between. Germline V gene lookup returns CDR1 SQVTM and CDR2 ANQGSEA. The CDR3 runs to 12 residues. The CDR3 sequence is CSVSGLNQPQHF. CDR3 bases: TGCAGCGTTTCAGGGCTGAATCAGCCCCAGCATTTT.

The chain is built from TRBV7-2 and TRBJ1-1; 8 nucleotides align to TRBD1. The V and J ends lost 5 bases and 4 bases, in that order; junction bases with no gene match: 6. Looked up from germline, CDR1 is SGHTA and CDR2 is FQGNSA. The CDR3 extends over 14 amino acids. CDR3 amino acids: CASSPRDRITEAFF. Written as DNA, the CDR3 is TGTGCCAGCAGCCCCCGGGACAGGATCACTGAAGCTTTCTTT.

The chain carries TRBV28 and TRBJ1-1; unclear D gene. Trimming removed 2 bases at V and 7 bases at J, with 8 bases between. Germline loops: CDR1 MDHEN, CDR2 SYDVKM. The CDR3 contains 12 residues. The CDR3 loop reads CASSLMGHEAFF. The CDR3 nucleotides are TGTGCCAGCAGTTTAATGGGCCATGAAGCTTTCTTT. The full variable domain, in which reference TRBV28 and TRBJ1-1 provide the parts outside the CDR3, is DVKVTQSSRYLVKRTGEKVFLECVQDMDHENMFWYRQDPGLGLRLIYFSYDVKMKEKGDIPEGYSVSREKKERFSLILESASTNQTSMYLCASSLMGHEAFFGQGTRLTVV.